These T cell receptor beta chains were read from a single sample in a study of beta chain features in type 1 diabetes. Here immunoSEQ multiplex PCR was the method, and the copy in TCRdb shows in-frame clones only, minus some. The table shows roughly 700,000 clones, with around 15% occurring only once. Sequenced sample: naive CD4+ T cells from blood. The receptors stem from a young man with type 1 diabetes. Both conserved end residues are part of each CDR3. A D gene is named only where the DNA matches it firmly. Rows give clone size only sometimes, using once, few, many, or a class for an expanded clone.

v_gene	d_gene	j_gene	abundance	CDR3nt	CDR3aa
TRBV6-1	TRBD1	TRBJ1-2	NA	TGTGCCAGCAGTCTCACAGGGGCTAACGGCTACACCTTC	CASSLTGANGYTF
TRBV6-6	NA	TRBJ1-1	few	TGTGCCAGCAGGGAGGGGAACACTGAAGCTTTCTTT	CASREGNTEAFF
TRBV30	NA	TRBJ1-1	few	TGTGCCTGGAGCCGGGGGGGAGGAAGGACTGAAGCTTTCTTT	CAWSRGGGRTEAFF
TRBV7-8	NA	TRBJ2-1	NA	TGTGCCAGCAGCTTTAGGTGGCGTAATGAGCAGTTCTTC	CASSFRWRNEQFF
TRBV27	TRBD1	TRBJ1-1	NA	TGTGCCAGCAGAACGGACAGGGGGCTTGGGGACACTGAAGCTTTCTTT	CASRTDRGLGDTEAFF
TRBV7-9	NA	TRBJ1-1	few	TGTGCCAGCAGCTTACGTGAGGCGAACACTGAAGCTTTCTTT	CASSLREANTEAFF
TRBV30	NA	TRBJ2-7	few	TGTGCCTTACAGGGAGCGGGCTACGAGCAGTACTTC	CALQGAGYEQYF
TRBV7-2	NA	TRBJ2-3	NA	TGTGCCAGCAGCTGGGACGAGCTCGATACGCAGTATTTT	CASSWDELDTQYF
TRBV2	NA	TRBJ1-4	few	TGTGCCAGCAGTGTGCGGGCTAATGAAAAACTGTTTTTT	CASSVRANEKLFF
TRBV27	TRBD2	TRBJ2-7	few	TGTGCCAGCAGTTGGAGCGGGGGTACCTACGAGCAGTACTTC	CASSWSGGTYEQYF
TRBV5-4	TRBD1	TRBJ1-4	few	TGTGCCAGCAGCTTGGCCGGGCAGGGGGGTGAAAAACTGTTTTTT	CASSLAGQGGEKLFF
TRBV7-2	NA	TRBJ1-4	few	TGTGCCAGCAGCTTAGTACCCGGCAGTAATGAAAAACTGTTTTTT	CASSLVPGSNEKLFF
TRBV30	NA	TRBJ2-3	NA	TGTGCCTGGAGTGTAGAATCTACAGATACGCAGTATTTT	CAWSVESTDTQYF
TRBV30	NA	TRBJ1-4	NA	TGTGCCTGGAGTCACAATGAAAAACTGTTTTTT	CAWSHNEKLFF
TRBV29-1	TRBD1	TRBJ1-2	NA	TGCAGCGTTTTCCCGGGACAGGGAAAAGGCTACACCTTC	CSVFPGQGKGYTF
TRBV29-1	TRBD1	TRBJ1-2	few	TGCAGCGTGGGGGACAGGGGGCCGGAAGGCTACACCTTC	CSVGDRGPEGYTF
TRBV30	NA	TRBJ1-2	NA	TGTGCCTGGAGGAGCCCGACAAGCACTTATGGCTACACCTTC	CAWRSPTSTYGYTF
TRBV19	NA	TRBJ2-5	NA	TGTGCCAGCGCCGTCCTTGGGGAGACCCAGTACTTC	CASAVLGETQYF
TRBV2	TRBD2	TRBJ2-2	few	TGTGCCAGCAGTGAGATAACTAGCGGACGGGAGCTGTTTTTT	CASSEITSGRELFF
TRBV7-9	NA	TRBJ2-7	NA	TGTGCCAGCAGCTTAGAGGGGCAGTCCTACGAGCAGTACTTC	CASSLEGQSYEQYF
TRBV7-2	NA	TRBJ2-7	NA	TGTGCCAGCAGCTTAATGGAAGGGACTCGACGATACGAGCAGTACTTC	CASSLMEGTRRYEQYF
TRBV30	NA	TRBJ2-1	NA	TGTGCCCGAACGACCGCGAGCTCCTACAATGAGCAGTTCTTC	CARTTASSYNEQFF
TRBV5-4	NA	TRBJ1-6	NA	TGTGCCAGCAGCCCCGGGAGGGGTGAGTCACCCCTCCACTTT	CASSPGRGESPLHF
TRBV19	NA	TRBJ2-6	few	TGTGCCAGTAGTATAGTCGCCTCTGGGGCCAACGTCCTGACTTTC	CASSIVASGANVLTF
TRBV7-8	TRBD1	TRBJ1-6	few	TGTGCCAGCAGCCCGACAGGGGGGTCGGGGACCCTCCACTTT	CASSPTGGSGTLHF
TRBV5-1	TRBD1	TRBJ2-1	few	TGCGCCAGCAGCTTGAGTCCGGGACAGGGGTCCAATGAGCAGTTCTTC	CASSLSPGQGSNEQFF
TRBV5-1	TRBD1	TRBJ2-7	few	TGCGCCAGCAGCTTACAGGGGTACGAGCAGTACTTC	CASSLQGYEQYF
TRBV5-4	NA	TRBJ2-1	few	TGTGCCAGCAGAGAAGGTGGCAATGAGCAGTTCTTC	CASREGGNEQFF
TRBV9	NA	TRBJ1-1	few	TGTGCCAGCAGCGTGTCAGAGAACACTGAAGCTTTCTTT	CASSVSENTEAFF
TRBV18	NA	TRBJ2-7	few	TGTGCCAGCTCCCCCCAGGAGGACAGTTGGGCCTACGAGCAGTACTTC	CASSPQEDSWAYEQYF
TRBV7-8	TRBD1	TRBJ2-3	NA	TGTGCCAGCAGCCATCCCACGGGACAGACCCTAATTTCAGATACGCAGTATTTT	CASSHPTGQTLISDTQYF
TRBV5-1	TRBD1	TRBJ2-7	NA	TGCGCCAGCAGCAACCCGGACAGGGGAGACTTCTACGAGCAGTACTTC	CASSNPDRGDFYEQYF
TRBV9	TRBD2	TRBJ2-3	NA	TGTGCCAGCAGCGTAGTCGGTAGCGGGGGTTTAACAGATACGCAGTATTTT	CASSVVGSGGLTDTQYF
TRBV2	NA	TRBJ1-2	NA	TGTGCCAGCAGTGTTACCAAAGCTAACTATGGCTACACCTTC	CASSVTKANYGYTF
TRBV28	NA	TRBJ2-1	few	TGTGCCAGCAGTTTATACATATACAATGAGCAGTTCTTC	CASSLYIYNEQFF
TRBV18	TRBD2	TRBJ2-1	NA	TGTGCCAGCTCATCCTTAGCGGGACTCTACAATGAGCAGTTCTTC	CASSSLAGLYNEQFF
TRBV6-4	NA	TRBJ1-2	NA	TGTGCCAGCAGGGACAGCCATAACTATGGCTACACCTTC	CASRDSHNYGYTF
TRBV5-5	NA	TRBJ1-2	few	TGTGCCAGCAGCTTGTTACAGGAGGATGGCTACACCTTC	CASSLLQEDGYTF
TRBV6-5	TRBD1	TRBJ2-3	few	TGTGCCAGCAGTTACGGGGACAGCGGAGATACGCAGTATTTT	CASSYGDSGDTQYF
TRBV6-5	NA	TRBJ1-2	NA	TGTGCCAGCAGTTACCCAAGGGACCTCGGAGGCTATGGCTACACCTTC	CASSYPRDLGGYGYTF
TRBV6-1	NA	TRBJ2-5	NA	TGTGCCAGCAGCCTTGATCAAGAGACCCAGTACTTC	CASSLDQETQYF
TRBV13	NA	TRBJ2-7	few	TGTGCCAGCAGCTTCAGCTACGAGCAGTACTTC	CASSFSYEQYF